The 25 T cell receptor beta chains below all came from one sample that was sequenced in a study of T-cell memory formation after mild COVID-19 (dated by TCRdb to the early 2020s). Library generation was performed with 5' RACE. Data came from an Illumina NovaSeq 6000. TCRdb passed the public sequencing reads through fastp at Q25 and MiXCR, retaining productive beta sequences. Entries that share a CDR3 protein sequence are merged under the most common genes and DNA. The sample has approximately 290,000 distinct CDR3 sequences on record, 8% to 9% of them singletons. The ten most abundant clones make up 20% to 25% of the sample. Sequenced sample: PBMCs or a T cell subset sorted from them (not recorded which). The receptors were sampled from a man aged 18 to 30 who had mild COVID-19 (a few samples of this study predate the infection). The sample titles of this study are shuffled in the database, so cell type and time point are left out; the donor was told from shared clones.

This clonotype was seen more than once but under ten times. The V call is TRBV20-1, the J call TRBJ1-5; D uncertain. CDR1 is DFQATT, CDR2 SNEGSKA, per germline (reference sequence). The CDR3 has 15 residues. Trimming took 2 bases from V and 9 from J, leaving 20 bases between them. The DNA of the CDR3 is TGCAGTGCTAGACCGGCCTTGGACCTCTGGGGGCCCCAGCATTTT. It specifies CSARPALDLWGPQHF.

This clonotype was found many times. The chain employs TRBV5-1 and TRBJ2-1; D gene ambiguous. CDR3 length: 11 amino acids. Germline V lookup: CDR1 SGHRS, CDR2 YFSETQ. V was shortened by 0 bases and J by 10 bases, with 5 bases between the two germline ends. Here the CDR3 reads CASSLEQEQFF. CDR3 in DNA: TGCGCCAGCAGCTTGGAACAGGAGCAGTTCTTC. Variable domain in full (rest from reference TRBV5-1 and TRBJ2-1): KAGVTQTPRYLIKTRGQQVTLSCSPISGHRSVSWYQQTPGQGLQFLFEYFSETQRNKGNFPGRFSGRQFSNSRSEMNVSTLELGDSALYLCASSLEQEQFFGPGTRLTVL.

The V call is TRBV7-8, the J call TRBJ1-5; weak D call: TRBD1 (5 bases). The CDR3 runs 15 residues. Trimming left V 4 bases short and J 6 bases short, with 16 bases between. CDR1 SGHVS and CDR2 FQNEAQ come from the germline V gene. The CDR3 nucleotides are TGTGCCAGCAGCTCGTTCCAGGGCCCAAGTCAGCCCCAGCATTTT. Amino acids: CASSSFQGPSQPQHF. Based on the CDR3 plus reference TRBV7-8 and TRBJ1-5, the full variable domain is GAGVSQSPRYKVAKRGQDVALRCDPISGHVSLFWYQQALGQGPEFLTYFQNEAQLDKSGLPSDRFFAERPEGSVSTLKIQRTQQEDSAVYLCASSSFQGPSQPQHFGDGTRLSIL.

The chain uses TRBV7-2 and TRBJ2-5; 8 positions agree with TRBD2. Per the germline V gene, CDR1 is SGHTA and CDR2 is FQGNSA. V shed 7 bases and J 5 bases; nucleotides not matched to a gene: 12. This CDR3 is 15 amino acids long. The CDR3 DNA sequence: TGTGCCAGCAATACTTACGGGGGGGCGGTGGAGACCCAGTACTTC. This codes for CASNTYGGAVETQYF. The variable domain in full, completed from reference TRBV7-2 and TRBJ2-5, reads GAGVSQSPSNKVTEKGKDVELRCDPISGHTALYWYRQSLGQGLEFLIYFQGNSAPDKSGLPSDRFSAERTGGSVSTLTIQRTQQEDSAVYLCASNTYGGAVETQYFGPGTRLLVL.

This chain connects TRBV29-1 to TRBJ1-2, with D unclear. V was pared by 6 bases and J by 0 bases, with 14 bases between. CDR3 length equals 14 residues. CDR1 SQVTM and CDR2 ANQGSEA come from the germline V gene. CDR3 DNA: TGCAGCGTGGACCAGGACCGCTCTAACTATGGCTACACCTTC. This translates into CSVDQDRSNYGYTF.

This clonotype was detected only a few times. The chain carries TRBV20-1 and TRBJ1-1, with no clear D. The CDR3 loop spans 12 amino acids. Germline values: CDR1 DFQATT, CDR2 SNEGSKA (reference sequence). V lost 0 bases to trimming and J lost 5 bases, with 7 bases between them. Written as DNA, the CDR3 is TGCAGTGCTAGAGAAAGGGCAACTGAAGCTTTCTTT. It is translated as CSARERATEAFF.

The table lists this clonotype with a count of one. The V gene is TRBV20-1, the J gene TRBJ2-7, with 8 bases aligning to TRBD1. Germline trimming cut 6 bases from V and 0 bases from J; bases unmatched to any gene: 7. Germline V CDR1 and CDR2: DFQATT, SNEGSKA (reference sequence). The CDR3 totals 14 residues. The CDR3: CSAAGGYSSYEQYV. The CDR3 region has the DNA TGCAGTGCAGCAGGGGGCTACAGCTCCTACGAGCAGTACGTC.

This clonotype has just a few counts. The rearrangement links TRBV5-1 to TRBJ2-7; unclear D gene. The germline gives CDR1 SGHRS, CDR2 YFSETQ. The V end lost 1 base, the J end lost 2 bases, and 10 bases lay between the germline ends. This CDR3 comprises 14 residues. The CDR3 coding sequence is TGCGCCAGCAGCTTGCAGTTCGGTACCTACGAGCAGTACTTC. Its protein product is CASSLQFGTYEQYF. The variable domain in full, completed from reference TRBV5-1 and TRBJ2-7, reads KAGVTQTPRYLIKTRGQQVTLSCSPISGHRSVSWYQQTPGQGLQFLFEYFSETQRNKGNFPGRFSGRQFSNSRSEMNVSTLELGDSALYLCASSLQFGTYEQYFGPGTRLTVT.

The chain carries TRBV2 and TRBJ2-3; perhaps TRBD1 as D (6 bases). CDR3 length: 15 residues. Germline-derived CDR1 and CDR2 are SNHLY and FYNNEI. Deletions cut 4 bases from V and 1 base from J, with 12 bases between. In nucleotides, the CDR3 is TGTGCCAGCAGTGCTGAGGGACACCGCACAGATACGCAGTATTTT. Translating it yields CASSAEGHRTDTQYF.

This clonotype has a count of ten or more. V usage is TRBV12-3 or TRBV12-4 and J usage is TRBJ1-5; D unresolved. This CDR3 has 17 residues. V was pared by 3 bases and J by 2 bases, with 17 bases between. In nucleotides, the CDR3 is TGTGCCAGCAGTTTGAGATCGATCGTTGGCGGCAATCAGCCCCAGCATTTT. Its protein product is CASSLRSIVGGNQPQHF.

This clonotype occurred a few times. The chain employs TRBV7-6 and TRBJ1-1; D unclear. The germline V gene has CDR1 SGHVS and CDR2 FNYEAQ. Between the trimmed V and J ends, which lost 4 bases and 8 bases, there was a span of 8 bases. This CDR3 comprises 11 residues. The CDR3 bases are TGTGCCAGCAGCTCGGGAGGGGAAGCTTTCTTT. Amino acids: CASSSGGEAFF.

The chain carries TRBV10-3 and TRBJ1-6, with D unclear. Per germline, CDR1 ENHRY and CDR2 SYGVKD. V lost 3 bases, J lost 8 bases, and 11 bases lay in between. The CDR3 has 14 residues. In DNA, the CDR3 is TGTGCCATCAGTGAATCTGGGGAGGATTCACCCCTCCACTTT. Its translation: CAISESGEDSPLHF.

The sample holds many counts of this clonotype. The chain recombines TRBV12-3 or TRBV12-4 with TRBJ1-5, with D unclear. CDR3 length: 13 residues. Trimming removed 8 bases at V and 0 bases at J, with 8 bases between. The CDR3 here is CASSQLSNQPQHF. The CDR3 nucleotides read TGTGCCAGCTCACAGCTTAGCAATCAGCCCCAGCATTTT.

V and J are TRBV10-3 and TRBJ1-2; 9 nucleotides agree with TRBD1. The CDR3 extends over 16 amino acids. Germline V gives CDR1 ENHRY, CDR2 SYGVKD. V gave up 6 bases and J gave up 0 bases; unmatched junction bases: 8. This CDR3 reads CAISALGTGPNYGYTF. CDR3 DNA: TGTGCCATCAGCGCTCTCGGGACAGGGCCTAACTATGGCTACACCTTC.

This clonotype was counted between two and nine times. The chain uses TRBV5-4 and TRBJ1-6, with D possibly TRBD1 on 6 matching bases. Trimming removed 4 bases from V and 11 bases from J, with 16 bases in between. This CDR3 spans 14 amino acids. Germline CDR1 is SGHNT and CDR2 is YYREEE (reference sequence). In nucleotides, the CDR3 is TGTGCCAGCAGCGCTGGGGGGGGCCAGGCACCCCTCCACTTT. Translation: CASSAGGGQAPLHF.

This clonotype was seen a few times. V and J are TRBV24-1 and TRBJ2-3; D remains ambiguous. With 3 bases removed from V and 5 bases from J, the gap between germline ends came to 17 bases. The CDR3 totals 16 residues. Per germline, CDR1 KGHDR and CDR2 SFDVKD. The CDR3: CATSDGQAMSRDTQYF. The CDR3 DNA is TGTGCCACCAGTGATGGGCAGGCGATGAGCCGAGATACGCAGTATTTT.

CDR3 loop: CASSRPGGRTQYF. CDR3 in DNA: TGTGCCAGCAGCCGACCCGGGGGGCGTACGCAGTATTTT. The rearrangement links TRBV3-1 to TRBJ2-3; perhaps TRBD2 as D (7 bases). The CDR3 runs 13 residues. V was shortened by 4 bases and J by 8 bases, with 13 bases between the two germline ends. Per the germline V gene, CDR1 is LGHDT and CDR2 is YNNKEL (reference sequence).

This chain links TRBV4-2 with TRBJ2-7; unclear D gene. The V end was cut by 1 base, the J end by 6 bases, with 7 bases between. This CDR3 comprises 12 residues. Germline V gene sequence: CDR1 LGHNA, CDR2 YNFKEQ. The CDR3 region has the DNA TGTGCCAGCAGCCAAGCGGGCAGCGAGCAGTACTTC. Protein product: CASSQAGSEQYF.

This clonotype has a count of ten or more. The chain uses TRBV7-2 and TRBJ2-5, with 7 bases aligning to TRBD2. V lost 5 bases to trimming and J lost 0 bases; unmatched junction nucleotides: 15. CDR3 length: 18 amino acids. CDR1 SGHTA and CDR2 FQGNSA come from the germline V gene. The CDR3 here is CASSLPGLVEPDQETQYF. Written as DNA, the CDR3 is TGTGCCAGCAGCCTGCCTGGACTAGTAGAGCCCGACCAAGAGACCCAGTACTTC.

This chain connects TRBV14 to TRBJ2-7, with D tentatively TRBD1 (5 bases). Germline CDR1 reads SGHDN; CDR2 reads FVKESK. CDR3 length: 15 residues. Trimming took 1 base from V and 1 from J, leaving 11 bases between them. The CDR3 protein is CASSQGGHLSYEQYV. The CDR3 region has the DNA TGTGCCAGCAGCCAAGGCGGACATTTGTCCTACGAGCAGTACGTC.

The V gene is TRBV20-1, the J gene TRBJ2-3; 9 bases align to TRBD2. V was pared by 5 bases and J by 4 bases, with 13 bases of the junction left unmatched. Germline CDR1 is DFQATT and CDR2 is SNEGSKA (reference sequence). The CDR3 contains 16 residues. The CDR3 sequence: CSARVWRGGSADTQYF. The CDR3 DNA reads TGCAGTGCTCGTGTATGGCGGGGGGGCAGCGCAGATACGCAGTATTTT.

A word on this clonotype: A read error may be the cause here, since a much bigger clone is one base away. The rearrangement joins TRBV5-1 to TRBJ2-5, with 7 bases lining up with TRBD1. Per the germline V gene, CDR1 is SGHRS and CDR2 is YFSETQ. The trim removed 4 bases at V and 0 bases at J, leaving 3 bases unmatched. This CDR3 comprises 14 residues. CDR3 nucleotides: TGCGCCAGCAGCCCGGGACAGCACCAAGAGACCCAGTACTTC. Residues: CASSPGQHQETQYF.

The chain recombines TRBV6-5 with TRBJ2-7, with a tentative D call TRBD2 (5 bases). The CDR3 sequence is 13 residues long. Germline V lookup: CDR1 MNHEY, CDR2 SVGAGI. With 8 bases removed from V and 1 base from J, the gap between germline ends came to 12 bases. CDR3 in amino acids: CASQHRGSYEQYF. Written as DNA, the CDR3 is TGTGCCAGCCAGCATCGAGGGTCCTACGAGCAGTACTTC.

This clonotype was detected a few times. The rearrangement uses TRBV5-1 and TRBJ2-3, with 10 bases aligning to TRBD1. CDR1 and CDR2 (germline): SGHRS, YFSETQ. This CDR3 region has 15 residues. V shed 4 bases and J 1 base; nucleotides not matched to a gene: 3. Here the CDR3 reads CASSGGQGRTDTQYF. DNA of the CDR3: TGCGCCAGCAGCGGGGGACAGGGGCGCACAGATACGCAGTATTTT.

This clonotype appeared a few times. J is TRBJ1-5 and V is TRBV12-3 or TRBV12-4; 7 bases match TRBD1. Losses at the gene ends were 5 bases for V and 0 bases for J; bases not matched to a gene: 1. The CDR3 totals 14 residues. DNA of the CDR3: TGTGCCAGCAGTAGACAGGGTAGCAATCAGCCCCAGCATTTT. Translating gives CASSRQGSNQPQHF.